This entry lists 5 T cell receptor beta chains sequenced from one sample in a study of T cell repertoires in cytomegalovirus infection. Antigens for these TCRs are unknown. One entry per CDR3 protein results from TCRdb running MiXCR on the reads. The sample includes hundreds of thousands of distinct CDR3 sequences, roughly a third of them seen just once. The sample here was cultured PBMCs, taken from culture after CMV antigen stimulation. These receptor sequences come from a human donor in good health (CMV status not recorded). Some clones in this sample may be carry-over from other donors' samples.

The rearrangement links TRBV5-4 to TRBJ2-2; D might be TRBD1 or TRBD2, each matching 5 bases. The CDR3 has 13 residues. V dropped 4 bases and J dropped 7 bases, with 11 bases sitting between them. The germline gives CDR1 SGHNT, CDR2 YYREEE (reference sequence). The CDR3 coding sequence is TGTGCCAGCAGCCGGGACGTCGGCGGGGAGCTGTTTTTT. This gives the protein CASSRDVGGELFF.

The chain links TRBV7-6 to TRBJ2-2; D may be TRBD1 (6 bases). Germline loops: CDR1 SGHVS, CDR2 FNYEAQ. CDR3 length: 16 residues. The V gene lost 2 bases and the J gene lost 4 bases, with 14 bases spanning the gap. The CDR3 bases are TGTGCCAGCAGCTTAAATTTCGCAGGGGTCACCGGGGAGCTGTTTTTT. Translated: CASSLNFAGVTGELFF.

The CDR3 reads CASSAGTSQQTQYF. Written as DNA, the CDR3 is TGTGCCAGCAGCGCCGGGACCAGTCAACAGACCCAGTACTTC. The chain carries TRBV7-6 and TRBJ2-5; D may correspond to TRBD1 or TRBD2 (5 bases each). Germline lookup yields CDR1 SGHVS and CDR2 FNYEAQ. Trimming shortened V by 5 bases and J by 6 bases, and 16 bases separated the two germline ends. The CDR3 runs 14 residues.

The gene calls are TRBV7-2 and TRBJ1-2; 7 positions agree with TRBD1. Germline CDR1 SGHTA, CDR2 FQGNSA. Trimming at V came to 0 bases and at J to 6 bases, leaving 4 bases not matched to a gene. This CDR3 comprises 14 residues. The CDR3 is CASSLARGLDGYTF. For the CDR3, the DNA is TGTGCCAGCAGCTTAGCTAGGGGGCTGGATGGCTACACCTTC.

Only a few counts were recorded for this clonotype. The chain has TRBV11-3 and TRBJ2-1, with TRBD2 identical over 9 bases. CDR3 length equals 17 residues. Germline V gene data show CDR1 as SGHNT and CDR2 as YENEEA. Trimming cost V 5 bases and J 6 bases; bases outside gene matches: 14. CDR3 sequence (DNA): TGTGCCAGCAGCGCCTATCATACTGGCGGGAGGGCCAATGAGCAGTTCTTC. It specifies CASSAYHTGGRANEQFF. Full variable domain (remainder filled in from reference TRBV11-3 and TRBJ2-1): EAGVVQSPRYKIIEKKQPVAFWCNPISGHNTLYWYLQNLGQGPELLIRYENEEAVDDSQLPKDRFSAERLKGVDSTLKIQPAELGDSAVYLCASSAYHTGGRANEQFFGPGTRLTVL.